These T cell receptor beta chains were read from a single sample in a study of CD8+ T cells in alopecia areata. TCRdb's table, derived via immunoSEQ multiplex PCR, lists solely in-frame clones and lacks some. The table shows roughly 100,000 clones, with roughly half occurring only once. Sequenced input: CD4+ T cells sorted from blood. These receptors were taken from a human donor in good health. Both conserved end residues are part of each CDR3. D genes are given only for firm matches. Where a row states a size, it is once, few, many or the class of an expanded clone; other rows omit it.

d_call clone_size j_call v_call cdr3_aa cdr3_nt
. . TRBJ2-5 TRBV5-4 CASSFNEETQYF TGTGCCAGCAGCTTTAACGAAGAGACCCAGTACTTC
TRBD1 . TRBJ2-7 TRBV5-4 CASSLQGASYEQYF TGTGCCAGCAGCTTGCAGGGGGCGTCCTACGAGCAGTACTTC
. . TRBJ1-1 TRBV15 CATSRDIRGEAFF TGTGCCACCAGCAGAGACATCCGGGGTGAAGCTTTCTTT
. . TRBJ2-5 TRBV7-3 CASSSDQAGQETQYF TGTGCCAGCAGCTCCGACCAGGCGGGGCAAGAGACCCAGTACTTC
. . TRBJ2-7 TRBV7-9 CASSLGNSAYEQYF TGTGCCAGCAGCTTAGGCAACAGCGCCTACGAGCAGTACTTC
TRBD2 . TRBJ2-1 TRBV29-1 CSVVLRGTTNEQFF TGCAGCGTTGTCTTGCGGGGGACCACGAATGAGCAGTTCTTC
. . TRBJ2-5 TRBV29-1 CSVVDRRTQETQYF TGCAGCGTTGTTGACAGGCGAACCCAAGAGACCCAGTACTTC
TRBD1 . TRBJ2-7 TRBV27 CASSLYPGGSYEQYF TGTGCCAGCAGTTTATATCCAGGGGGATCCTACGAGCAGTACTTC
TRBD2 few TRBJ2-3 TRBV6-6 CASSSGLAGRSDTQYF TGTGCCAGCAGTTCGGGACTAGCGGGCCGGTCAGATACGCAGTATTTT
. . TRBJ2-1 TRBV30 CAWSTMGGNEQFF TGTGCCTGGAGTACGATGGGGGGCAATGAGCAGTTCTTC
TRBD1 few TRBJ1-2 TRBV18 CASSQGQAGNYGYTF TGTGCCAGCTCACAGGGACAGGCTGGTAACTATGGCTACACCTTC
. . TRBJ2-1 TRBV19 CASSKQGVGEQFF TGTGCCAGTAGCAAACAGGGTGTCGGTGAGCAGTTCTTC
. few TRBJ1-1 TRBV29-1 CSDPRLSTEAFF TGCAGCGACCCCCGACTCAGCACTGAAGCTTTCTTT
. . TRBJ1-6 TRBV25-1 CASSWGSWDSPLHF TGTGCCAGCAGTTGGGGGTCTTGGGATTCACCCCTCCACTTT
TRBD1 . TRBJ2-5 TRBV29-1 CSVAGDRISQETQYF TGCAGCGTTGCCGGGGACAGGATCTCCCAAGAGACCCAGTACTTC
TRBD1 . TRBJ2-1 TRBV25-1 CASGGRPGQGFNEQFF TGTGCCAGCGGCGGGAGACCGGGACAGGGTTTTAATGAGCAGTTCTTC
TRBD1 . TRBJ2-7 TRBV5-1 CASSLQGTGTYEQYF TGCGCCAGCAGTCTTCAAGGGACAGGGACCTACGAGCAGTACTTC
TRBD2 . TRBJ2-3 TRBV4-1 CASSQGTAGGLTDTQYF TGCGCCAGCAGCCAAGGGACAGCGGGGGGTCTCACAGATACGCAGTATTTT
TRBD2 . TRBJ2-5 TRBV4-1 CASSLGVAGGQETQYF TGCGCCAGCAGCCTAGGGGTAGCGGGGGGGCAGGAGACCCAGTACTTC
. few TRBJ2-7 TRBV7-2 CASSFEGSTYEQYF TGTGCCAGCAGCTTTGAAGGCTCTACCTACGAGCAGTACTTC
. . TRBJ1-4 TRBV7-2 CASSSKLGRGEKLFF TGTGCCAGCAGCTCGAAATTAGGGCGAGGGGAAAAACTGTTTTTT
. . TRBJ1-2 TRBV30 CAWSVLNYGYTF TGTGCCTGGAGTGTTCTGAACTATGGCTACACCTTC
TRBD2 . TRBJ2-1 TRBV29-1 CSVGILGGDYEQFF TGCAGCGTTGGTATCCTTGGGGGGGATTATGAGCAGTTCTTC
. few TRBJ2-5 TRBV29-1 CSVGAQGSQETQYF TGCAGCGTCGGGGCCCAGGGGTCCCAAGAGACCCAGTACTTC
TRBD2 few TRBJ2-1 TRBV2 CASSEGTSAHNEQFF TGTGCCAGCAGTGAGGGGACTAGCGCCCACAATGAGCAGTTCTTC
TRBD1 . TRBJ2-7 TRBV7-9 CASSLGLSGQGGYEQYF TGTGCCAGCAGCTTAGGACTCTCGGGACAGGGCGGTTACGAGCAGTACTTC
. few TRBJ2-6 TRBV7-2 CASSPTPNSGANVLTF TGTGCCAGCAGCCCAACCCCCAACTCTGGGGCCAACGTCCTGACTTTC
TRBD1 . TRBJ1-2 TRBV23-1 CASSQSRDRGRWGYTF TGCGCCAGCAGTCAATCCCGGGACAGGGGGCGCTGGGGCTACACCTTC
. . TRBJ2-5 TRBV5-1 CASSRLSQETQYF TGCGCCAGCAGCCGCCTAAGCCAAGAGACCCAGTACTTC
TRBD1 . TRBJ2-7 TRBV18 CASSMTGGASYEQYF TGTGCCAGCTCAATGACAGGGGGCGCGTCCTACGAGCAGTACTTC
. . TRBJ1-3 TRBV2 CASSEGPAISGNTIYF TGTGCCAGCAGTGAAGGGCCCGCCATTTCTGGAAACACCATATATTTT
. . TRBJ1-2 TRBV9 CASSVAPGTNYGYTF TGTGCCAGCAGCGTAGCTCCAGGGACTAACTATGGCTACACCTTC
TRBD2 . TRBJ2-4 TRBV29-1 CSVKQSGGAKNIQYF TGCAGCGTAAAGCAATCGGGGGGAGCCAAAAACATTCAGTACTTC
TRBD1 . TRBJ2-7 TRBV7-9 CASSASGGSYEQYF TGTGCCAGCAGCGCATCAGGGGGCTCCTACGAGCAGTACTTC
. . TRBJ1-2 TRBV30 CAWSLRGSLYGYTF TGTGCCTGGAGCCTCAGGGGATCCCTCTATGGCTACACCTTC
. . TRBJ1-1 TRBV5-1 CASSLRRGTEAFF TGCGCCAGCAGCTTGAGAAGAGGCACTGAAGCTTTCTTT